Below are 16 T cell receptor beta chains sequenced from a single sample in a study of somatic mutations in cytotoxic T cells in rheumatoid arthritis. This table comes from immunoSEQ multiplex PCR, and its TCRdb copy is limited to in-frame clones, with some not included. The sample lists 9,500 to 15,000 clones, less than 90% occurring once. The sample consisted of CD8+ T cells sorted from blood. These receptors were collected from an older woman in good health.

This chain joins TRBV7-2 and TRBJ2-2; D uncertain. The V gene lost 5 bases and the J gene lost 6 bases, with 4 bases spanning the gap. The CDR3 consists of 11 residues. CDR1 and CDR2 from the germline V gene are SGHTA and FQGNSA. The CDR3 DNA reads TGTGCCAGCAGCCCCTCCGGGGAGCTGTTTTTT. Translating it yields CASSPSGELFF.

The J gene is TRBJ1-5, the V gene TRBV9, with 7 positions matching TRBD1. This CDR3 contains 15 residues. Germline values: CDR1 SGDLS, CDR2 YYNGEE. Germline trimming cut 0 bases from V and 3 bases from J; bases unmatched to any gene: 3. CDR3 loop: CASSVAGTANQPQHF. CDR3 sequence (DNA): TGTGCCAGCAGCGTAGCAGGGACAGCCAATCAGCCCCAGCATTTT.

Remarks on this clone: The same CDR3 is also encoded by other DNA sequences in this sample. The chain uses TRBV9 and TRBJ2-3; TRBD2 matches 7 bases. The V gene's germline CDR1 is SGDLS and CDR2 YYNGEE. The CDR3 totals 15 residues. V dropped 3 bases and J dropped 0; count of bases not matched to a gene: 4. CDR3 DNA sequence: TGTGCCAGCAGCGAGGTGGGGGGGAGCACAGATACGCAGTATTTT. Its protein is CASSEVGGSTDTQYF.

The rearrangement joins TRBV5-6 to TRBJ2-1, with 9 bases aligning to TRBD1. V shed 4 bases, J shed 6 bases, and the junction held 5 bases outside the gene matches. The CDR3 length is 14 residues. CDR1 and CDR2 from the germline V gene are SGHDT and YYEEEE. The CDR3 spells CASSKGQGVNEQFF. The CDR3 nucleotides read TGTGCCAGCAGCAAGGGACAGGGAGTCAATGAGCAGTTCTTC.

J is TRBJ2-3 and V is TRBV4-1; 11 bases align to TRBD1. Germline V lookup: CDR1 MGHRA, CDR2 YSYEKL. J lost 6 bases, V lost 3 bases, and 11 bases had no gene match. The CDR3 extends over 17 amino acids. In DNA, the CDR3 is TGCGCCAGCAGCCATGATAGGTCCGGGACAGGGGGTGATACGCAGTATTTT. It encodes CASSHDRSGTGGDTQYF.

The rearrangement links TRBV19 to TRBJ2-1; D might be TRBD1 (6 bases). V lost 6 bases, J lost 4 bases, and 13 bases lay in between. CDR1 is LNHDA and CDR2 is SQIVND in the germline V gene (reference sequence). The CDR3 totals 14 residues. The CDR3 DNA sequence: TGTGCCAGTAGCCTCCCGGGACAATACAATGAGCAGTTCTTC. Protein product: CASSLPGQYNEQFF.

V and J are TRBV11-2 and TRBJ2-2; 7 nucleotides match TRBD2. Looked up from germline, CDR1 is SGHAT and CDR2 is FQNNGV. The junction had 8 bases not matched to a gene; V was cut back by 5 bases and J by 2 bases. The CDR3 runs 16 residues. The CDR3 sequence: CASSLLPGLNTGELFF. DNA for the CDR3: TGTGCCAGCAGCCTTCTTCCGGGACTAAACACCGGGGAGCTGTTTTTT.

CDR3 sequence (DNA): TGCGCCAGCAGCCAAGATCGGGGGGCTAGAGAGCAGTACGTC. Protein product: CASSQDRGAREQYV. The chain employs TRBV4-1 and TRBJ2-7; maybe TRBD2 (7 bases). V shed 0 bases and J shed 7 bases, with 13 bases lying between them. The germline V gene has CDR1 MGHRA and CDR2 YSYEKL. CDR3 size: 14 residues.

The CDR3 sequence is CASSYMDKNTEAFF. The CDR3, as DNA: TGTGCCAGCAGCTATATGGACAAGAACACTGAAGCTTTCTTT. The rearrangement joins TRBV7-2 to TRBJ1-1; TRBD1 is a possible D gene (5 bases). The CDR3 is made up of 14 amino acids. Germline V gives CDR1 SGHTA, CDR2 FQGNSA. The V gene lost 4 bases and the J gene lost 1 base, with 10 bases spanning the gap. The complete variable domain, with remaining parts taken from reference TRBV7-2 and TRBJ1-1, reads GAGVSQSPSNKVTEKGKDVELRCDPISGHTALYWYRQSLGQGLEFLIYFQGNSAPDKSGLPSDRFSAERTGGSVSTLTIQRTQQEDSAVYLCASSYMDKNTEAFFGQGTRLTVV.

The rearrangement uses TRBV7-6 and TRBJ1-5, with D perhaps TRBD1 (5 bases). CDR3 size: 15 residues. Germline CDR1 reads SGHVS; CDR2 reads FNYEAQ. Trimming took 4 bases from V and 5 from J, leaving 15 bases between them. This chain's CDR3 is CASSSSGGVDQPQHF. The CDR3 DNA sequence: TGTGCCAGCAGCTCATCGGGGGGGGTTGATCAGCCCCAGCATTTT.

This chain connects TRBV9 to TRBJ2-3, with TRBD1 as a possible D gene (5 bases). V was shortened by 0 bases and J by 2 bases, with 16 bases between the two germline ends. Germline-derived CDR1 and CDR2 are SGDLS and YYNGEE. CDR3 size: 17 residues. CDR3 nucleotides: TGTGCCAGCAGCGTAGGATCCGGCGACAGCGTCACAGATACGCAGTATTTT. Translating gives CASSVGSGDSVTDTQYF.

This clone was detected only once. DNA for the CDR3: TGTGCCAGCGCGCCGGGACTAGTTTTTGCCGGGGAGCTGTTTTTT. Its protein product is CASAPGLVFAGELFF. The chain couples TRBV19 to TRBJ2-2; TRBD2 agrees at 8 bases. There are 15 residues in the CDR3. V trimming: 9 bases; J trimming: 6 bases; junction bases outside the gene matches: 12. Germline-derived CDR1 and CDR2 are LNHDA and SQIVND (reference sequence).

The chain employs TRBV28 and TRBJ1-1, with 10 bases matching TRBD1. CDR1 is MDHEN, CDR2 SYDVKM, per germline. The V gene end was trimmed by 5 bases and the J gene end by 1 base; junction bases not matched to a gene: 10. The CDR3 totals 17 residues. CDR3 DNA sequence: TGTGCCAGCAGTCCGTCCCGGGACAGGGGACCGAACACTGAAGCTTTCTTT. It is translated as CASSPSRDRGPNTEAFF.

The chain recombines TRBV28 with TRBJ2-5; D perhaps matches TRBD2 (5 bases). The germline V gene encodes CDR1 MDHEN and CDR2 SYDVKM. Trimming shortened V by 6 bases and J by 3 bases, and 20 bases separated the two germline ends. The CDR3 is made up of 16 amino acids. The CDR3 coding sequence is TGTGCCAGCAGCCTCACAAGGTCGAGGGCGGAAGAGACCCAGTACTTC. This translates into CASSLTRSRAEETQYF.

This clone was observed a handful of times. The chain couples TRBV5-6 to TRBJ2-7, with TRBD2 as a possible D gene (5 bases). Germline CDR1 SGHDT, CDR2 YYEEEE. The V end was cut by 4 bases, the J end by 5 bases, with 13 bases between. The CDR3 has 13 residues. The CDR3 DNA is TGTGCCAGCAGCGATGTCATCGGGAACGAGCAGTACGTC. Translation gives CASSDVIGNEQYV.

This clone is a singleton in its sample. J is TRBJ1-1 and V is TRBV27; D is unclear. The CDR3 is 14 amino acids. The V end lost 2 bases, the J end lost 1 base, and 8 bases lay between the germline ends. The germline V gene has CDR1 MNHEY and CDR2 SMNVEV (reference sequence). The CDR3 DNA follows: TGTGCCAGCAGTTTACGTGAGGGGAACACTGAAGCTTTCTTT. Protein: CASSLREGNTEAFF.